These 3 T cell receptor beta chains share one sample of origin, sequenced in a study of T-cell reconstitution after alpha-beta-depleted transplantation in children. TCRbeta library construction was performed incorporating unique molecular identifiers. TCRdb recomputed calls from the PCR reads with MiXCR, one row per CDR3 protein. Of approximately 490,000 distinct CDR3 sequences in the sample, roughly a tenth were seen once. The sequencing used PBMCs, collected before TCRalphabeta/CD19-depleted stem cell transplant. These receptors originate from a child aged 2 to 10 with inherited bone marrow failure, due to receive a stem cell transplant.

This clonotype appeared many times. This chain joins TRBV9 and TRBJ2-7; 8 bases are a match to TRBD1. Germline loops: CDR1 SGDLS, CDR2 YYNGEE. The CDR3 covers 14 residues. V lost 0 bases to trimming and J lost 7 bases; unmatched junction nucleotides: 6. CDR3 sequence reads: CASSVATGVEEQYF. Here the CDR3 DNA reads TGTGCCAGCAGCGTAGCGACAGGGGTGGAGGAGCAGTACTTC.

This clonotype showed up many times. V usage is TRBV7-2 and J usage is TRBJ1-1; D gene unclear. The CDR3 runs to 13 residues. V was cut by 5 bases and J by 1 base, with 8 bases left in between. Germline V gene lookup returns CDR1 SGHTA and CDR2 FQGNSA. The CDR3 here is CASSPLPNTEAFF. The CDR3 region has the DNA TGTGCCAGCAGCCCCCTGCCGAACACTGAAGCTTTCTTT. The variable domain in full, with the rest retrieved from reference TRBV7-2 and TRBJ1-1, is GAGVSQSPSNKVTEKGKDVELRCDPISGHTALYWYRQSLGQGLEFLIYFQGNSAPDKSGLPSDRFSAERTGGSVSTLTIQRTQQEDSAVYLCASSPLPNTEAFFGQGTRLTVV.

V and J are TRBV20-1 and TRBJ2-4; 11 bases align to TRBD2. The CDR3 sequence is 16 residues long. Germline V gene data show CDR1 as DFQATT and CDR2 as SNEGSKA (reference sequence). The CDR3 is CMTGTSGPLAKNIQYF. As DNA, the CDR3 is TGCATGACCGGGACTAGCGGTCCCCTAGCCAAAAACATTCAGTACTTC.